One and the same sample provided the 21 T cell receptor beta chains below, sequenced in a study of regulatory T cells in long-lasting Graves disease. Time point noted: persistent/refractory GD, antithyroid drugs over 5 years with positive TRAb. PBMCs provided the RNA from which the TCR library was made. Investigators prepared the TCR beta libraries by applying iRepertoire HTBI primers and Arm-PCR of CDR3 regions. TCRdb fed the multiplex PCR reads into MiXCR, producing one record per CDR3 protein. The table includes about 470,000 distinct CDR3 sequences, roughly 21% detected once. Specimen: peripheral blood mononuclear cells (PBMCs), collected when the disease was refractory, from a patient treated with antithyroid drugs. These receptors all come from a female donor with Graves disease.

This clonotype was recorded at least ten times. The rearrangement links TRBV2 to TRBJ2-7, with D possibly being TRBD1 (5 bases). With 8 bases removed from V and 3 bases from J, the gap between germline ends came to 11 bases. CDR1 is SNHLY and CDR2 is FYNNEI in the germline V gene. The CDR3 spans 12 residues. In DNA, the CDR3 is TGTGCCAGCCTGGACATAAACTACGAGCAGTACTTC. It specifies CASLDINYEQYF.

The chain is built from TRBV28 and TRBJ2-1, with 9 positions matching TRBD2. The CDR3 runs to 16 residues. The germline V gene encodes CDR1 MDHEN and CDR2 SYDVKM. The V and J ends lost 5 bases and 1 base, in that order; junction bases with no gene match: 6. CDR3 nucleotide sequence: TGTGCCAGCAGTGCGCCGGGACTAGCTTCCTACAATGAGCAGTTCTTC. Amino acid sequence: CASSAPGLASYNEQFF.

The V and J genes are TRBV27 and TRBJ2-7; 7 positions agree with TRBD1. Germline V lookup: CDR1 MNHEY, CDR2 SMNVEV (reference sequence). Trimming cost V 2 bases and J 3 bases; bases outside gene matches: 7. The CDR3 runs to 15 residues. The CDR3 DNA is TGTGCCAGCAGTTTAGGGCAGGGGGTCGACTACGAGCAGTACTTC. As protein: CASSLGQGVDYEQYF.

This rearrangement joins TRBV6-1 to TRBJ1-6; 7 bases align to TRBD1. This CDR3 is 19 amino acids long. The V segment lost 4 bases and the J segment 4 bases; nucleotides outside the gene matches: 16. Germline V lookup: CDR1 MNHNS, CDR2 SASEGT. The CDR3 region has the DNA TGTGCCAGCAGTGTCCACGAGATGTCACAGGGGCCATATAATTCACCCCTCCACTTT. Its protein is CASSVHEMSQGPYNSPLHF.

The chain uses TRBV14 and TRBJ2-7, with TRBD1 matching over 7 bases. After removal of 0 bases from V and 0 bases from J, the junction contained 17 bases not matched to a gene. This CDR3 spans 20 amino acids. Germline V gives CDR1 SGHDN, CDR2 FVKESK. This CDR3 is CASSQDFFGQVFSSSYEQYF. The CDR3 nucleotides read TGTGCCAGCAGCCAAGATTTTTTCGGACAGGTGTTCTCAAGCTCCTACGAGCAGTACTTC.

The rearrangement links TRBV7-9 to TRBJ2-1, with 9 bases fitting TRBD2. Germline CDR1 reads SEHNR; CDR2 reads FQNEAQ (reference sequence). CDR3 length: 15 amino acids. V lost 4 bases to trimming and J lost 1 base; unmatched junction nucleotides: 2. CDR3 in amino acids: CASSSAGGSYNEQFF. Written as DNA, the CDR3 is TGTGCCAGCAGCTCAGCGGGAGGATCCTACAATGAGCAGTTCTTC.

This clonotype appeared once. The chain uses TRBV7-6 and TRBJ2-7; 9 bases agree with TRBD1. V gave up 0 bases and J gave up 2 bases; unmatched junction bases: 5. Germline CDR1 and CDR2: SGHVS and FNYEAQ. The CDR3 contains 16 residues. The DNA of the CDR3 is TGTGCCAGCAGCTTAGCCTCCGGGACAGGGCCCTACGAGCAGTACTTC. This translates into CASSLASGTGPYEQYF. Together with reference TRBV7-6 and TRBJ2-7, the CDR3 gives the full variable domain: GAGVSQSPRYKVTKRGQDVALRCDPISGHVSLYWYRQALGQGPEFLTYFNYEAQQDKSGLPNDRFSAERPEGSISTLTIQRTEQRDSAMYRCASSLASGTGPYEQYFGPGTRLTVT.

Ten or more counts support this clonotype. The chain carries TRBV12-3 or TRBV12-4 and TRBJ1-5; 7 nucleotides line up with TRBD1. V lost 5 bases, J lost 9 bases, and 10 bases stayed unmatched. The CDR3 loop spans 14 amino acids. CDR3 nucleotides: TGTGCCAGCAGTCCGCAGGAGGGGGCAGGGCCCCAGCATTTT. It encodes CASSPQEGAGPQHF.

This clonotype was seen just once. This may stem from a read error, because a much larger clone lies one nucleotide away. The rearrangement links TRBV20-1 to TRBJ1-4; the D gene is possibly TRBD1 (6 bases). Germline CDR1 and CDR2: DFQATT and SNEGSKA (reference sequence). This CDR3 comprises 13 residues. Trimming shortened V by 2 bases and J by 8 bases, and 12 bases separated the two germline ends. CDR3 sequence: CSARKGGDEKLFF. The CDR3 coding sequence is TGCAGTGCTAGAAAAGGGGGGGACGAAAAACTGTTTTTT.

The CDR3 here is CASRYTSGTGKKNTEAFF. CDR3 in DNA: TGTGCCAGCAGGTACACCTCCGGGACAGGGAAGAAGAACACTGAAGCTTTCTTT. V gene TRBV6-2 or TRBV6-3 combines with J gene TRBJ1-1, with 9 positions matching TRBD1. CDR1 and CDR2 from the germline V gene are MNHEY and SVGEGT. The V gene end was trimmed by 6 bases and the J gene end by 1 base; junction bases not matched to a gene: 15. The CDR3 extends over 18 amino acids.

This clonotype appeared many times. This chain joins TRBV28 and TRBJ1-2; D is ambiguous. Trimming removed 9 bases from V and 5 bases from J, with 13 bases in between. In germline, CDR1 is MDHEN, CDR2 SYDVKM. The CDR3 has 12 residues. The CDR3 nucleotides read TGTGCCAGTAGACGGACTACATATGGCTACACCTTC. Its translation: CASRRTTYGYTF.

This chain joins TRBV29-1 and TRBJ1-2; a possible D gene is TRBD1 (5 bases). V gave up 3 bases and J gave up 4 bases, with 12 bases separating them. The germline gives CDR1 SQVTM, CDR2 ANQGSEA. The CDR3 extends over 13 amino acids. This CDR3 is CSVEWATGYGYTF. CDR3 coding DNA: TGCAGCGTTGAGTGGGCCACAGGCTATGGCTACACCTTC.

Many counts were recorded for this clonotype. The J gene is TRBJ1-1, the V gene TRBV3-1; D possibly corresponds to TRBD1 (6 bases). The CDR3 has 12 amino acids. V was shortened by 2 bases and J by 7 bases, with 8 bases between the two germline ends. Per germline, CDR1 LGHDT and CDR2 YNNKEL (reference sequence). The CDR3 loop is CASSQQGNEAFF. The CDR3 bases are TGTGCCAGCAGCCAACAGGGGAATGAAGCTTTCTTT.

This chain links TRBV7-2 with TRBJ2-2; 10 nucleotides align to TRBD2. There are 15 residues in the CDR3. The germline V gene encodes CDR1 SGHTA and CDR2 FQGNSA. Trimming cost V 7 bases and J 7 bases; bases outside gene matches: 9. DNA of the CDR3: TGTGCCAGCACCCGGGTAGCGGGAGGTAGCGGGGAGCTGTTTTTT. It codes for CASTRVAGGSGELFF.

The J gene is TRBJ2-4, the V gene TRBV20-1; 10 positions agree with TRBD2. The CDR3 extends over 14 amino acids. Looked up from germline, CDR1 is DFQATT and CDR2 is SNEGSKA (reference sequence). J was trimmed by 7 bases and V by 3 bases; bases with no gene match: 6. CDR3 sequence (DNA): TGCAGTGCTAGCGTAAGCGGGAGGGTGAACATTCAGTACTTC. This encodes CSASVSGRVNIQYF.

The rearrangement joins TRBV5-6 to TRBJ2-7, with 9 bases identical to TRBD1. The CDR3 runs 16 residues. Per germline, CDR1 SGHDT and CDR2 YYEEEE. Germline trimming cut 0 bases from V and 8 bases from J; bases unmatched to any gene: 12. The CDR3 here is CASSLEAQGALGQQYF. The CDR3 DNA follows: TGTGCCAGCAGCTTGGAGGCACAGGGGGCCCTAGGACAGCAGTACTTC.

In its sample, this clonotype was seen many times. The chain uses TRBV28 and TRBJ1-5; D unclear. CDR3 length: 13 amino acids. Trimming removed 3 bases from V and 1 base from J, with 4 bases in between. Germline loops: CDR1 MDHEN, CDR2 SYDVKM. The DNA for the CDR3 is TGTGCCAGCAGTTTCCAGAGCAATCAGCCCCAGCATTTT. Residues: CASSFQSNQPQHF.

This clonotype turned up a few times. A single base separates this from a much larger clone, so it may be a read error. This chain joins TRBV12-3 or TRBV12-4 and TRBJ1-4, with 8 bases fitting TRBD1. CDR3 length: 15 amino acids. In DNA form, the CDR3 reads TGTGCCAGCAGTACATCACAGGGGGGGGATGAAAAACTGCTTTTT. Translated, it gives CASSTSQGGDEKLLF.

This clonotype came up many times. The chain recombines TRBV27 with TRBJ1-4, with 7 bases aligning to TRBD1. CDR1 is MNHEY, CDR2 SMNVEV, per germline (reference sequence). V trimming: 3 bases; J trimming: 4 bases; junction bases outside the gene matches: 5. The CDR3 is 15 amino acids. The CDR3 loop is CASSFRQGGNEKLFF. The CDR3 DNA sequence: TGTGCCAGCAGTTTCAGGCAGGGGGGTAATGAAAAACTGTTTTTT.

This clonotype was observed many times. The V gene is TRBV2, the J gene TRBJ1-2; D gene unclear. Germline CDR1 reads SNHLY; CDR2 reads FYNNEI. The CDR3 totals 12 residues. V lost 3 bases and J lost 6, with 8 bases in between. This chain's CDR3 is CASSEDGNGYTF. In DNA form, the CDR3 reads TGTGCCAGCAGTGAGGACGGGAATGGCTACACCTTC.

This chain's CDR3 is CASSLKNRGFSYEQYF. The CDR3 DNA reads as TGTGCCAGCAGCTTAAAGAACAGGGGTTTCTCCTACGAGCAGTACTTC. The rearrangement uses TRBV7-2 and TRBJ2-7, with 7 positions matching TRBD1. This CDR3 region has 16 residues. The ends lost 2 bases at V and 0 bases at J; junction bases unmatched: 7. Germline V CDR1 and CDR2: SGHTA, FQGNSA.